What follows describes a single T cell receptor (beta chain). Its target is unknown. This sample is drawn from a study of monozygotic twins with inflammatory bowel disease. Findings of the study overall: Relative to healthy twins, IBD patients had fewer clonotypes in common with others, a gap that was especially apparent with disease activity. Using the inverse Simpson index, IBD patients had lower TCRbeta diversity than healthy co-twins.

TCRdb derives one entry per CDR3 protein from the 5' RACE reads, leaving out DNA. The repertoire table contains 150,000 or so distinct CDR3 sequences. The sample comprised blood. This TCR derives from a human donor with ulcerative colitis or Crohn's disease, or a healthy co-twin of an affected twin (not recorded which).

The CDR3 loop is CASSQDTPGGTDTQYF. The J gene is TRBJ2-3, the V gene TRBV4-3; TCRdb selects TRBD1, and the lack of DNA leaves this call unchecked. CDR3 length equals 16 residues. Looked up from germline, CDR1 is LGHNA and CDR2 is YSLEER.